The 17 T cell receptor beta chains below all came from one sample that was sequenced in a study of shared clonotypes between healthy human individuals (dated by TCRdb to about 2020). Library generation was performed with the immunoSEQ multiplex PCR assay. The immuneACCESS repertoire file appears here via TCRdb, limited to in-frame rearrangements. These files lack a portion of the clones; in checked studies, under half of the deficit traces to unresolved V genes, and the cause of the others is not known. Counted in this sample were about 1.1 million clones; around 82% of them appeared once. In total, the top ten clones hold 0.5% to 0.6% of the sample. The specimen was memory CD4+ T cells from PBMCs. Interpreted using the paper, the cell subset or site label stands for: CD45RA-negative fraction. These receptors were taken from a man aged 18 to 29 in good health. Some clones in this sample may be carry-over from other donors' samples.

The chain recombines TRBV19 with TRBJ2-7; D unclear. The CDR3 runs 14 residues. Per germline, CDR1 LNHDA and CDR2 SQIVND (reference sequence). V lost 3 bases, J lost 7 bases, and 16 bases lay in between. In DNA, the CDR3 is TGTGCCAGTAGTATCATACCTGGATCAGGTGAGCAGTACTTC. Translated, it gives CASSIIPGSGEQYF.

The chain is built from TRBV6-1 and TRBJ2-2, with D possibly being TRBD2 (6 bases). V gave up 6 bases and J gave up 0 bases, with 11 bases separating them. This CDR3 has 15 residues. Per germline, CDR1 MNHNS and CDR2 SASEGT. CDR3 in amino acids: CASRLAETNTGELFF. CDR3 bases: TGTGCCAGCAGATTAGCGGAAACGAACACCGGGGAGCTGTTTTTT.

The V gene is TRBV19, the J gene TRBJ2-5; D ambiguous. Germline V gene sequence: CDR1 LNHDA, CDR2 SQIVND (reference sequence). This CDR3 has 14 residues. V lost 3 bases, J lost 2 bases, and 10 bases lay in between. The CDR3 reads CASSIWGMQETQYF. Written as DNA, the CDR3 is TGTGCCAGTAGTATTTGGGGTATGCAAGAGACCCAGTACTTC.

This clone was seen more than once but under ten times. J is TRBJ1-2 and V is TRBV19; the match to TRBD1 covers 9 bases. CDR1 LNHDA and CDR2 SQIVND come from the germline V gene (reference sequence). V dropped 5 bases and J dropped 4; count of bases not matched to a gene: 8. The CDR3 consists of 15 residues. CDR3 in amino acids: CASSPQGQGIYGYTF. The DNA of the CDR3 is TGTGCCAGTAGTCCGCAAGGACAGGGGATCTATGGCTACACCTTC.

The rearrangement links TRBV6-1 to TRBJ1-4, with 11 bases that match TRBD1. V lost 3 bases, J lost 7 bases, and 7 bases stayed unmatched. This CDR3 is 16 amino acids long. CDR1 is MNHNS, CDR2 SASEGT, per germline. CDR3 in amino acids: CASSDPGQGDGEKLFF. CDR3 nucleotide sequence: TGTGCCAGCAGTGACCCGGGACAGGGGGACGGTGAAAAACTGTTTTTT.

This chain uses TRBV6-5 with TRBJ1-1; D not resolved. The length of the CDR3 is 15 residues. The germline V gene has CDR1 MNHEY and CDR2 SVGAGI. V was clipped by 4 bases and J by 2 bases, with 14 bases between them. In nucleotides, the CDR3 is TGTGCCAGCAGTTCCCTCGGACGGGCAAACACTGAAGCTTTCTTT. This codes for CASSSLGRANTEAFF.

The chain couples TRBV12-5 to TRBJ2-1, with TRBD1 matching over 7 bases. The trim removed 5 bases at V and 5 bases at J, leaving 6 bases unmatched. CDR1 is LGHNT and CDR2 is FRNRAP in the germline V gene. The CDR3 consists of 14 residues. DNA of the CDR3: TGTGCTAGTGGTCGAGCAGGGGGAAACAATGAGCAGTTCTTC. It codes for CASGRAGGNNEQFF.

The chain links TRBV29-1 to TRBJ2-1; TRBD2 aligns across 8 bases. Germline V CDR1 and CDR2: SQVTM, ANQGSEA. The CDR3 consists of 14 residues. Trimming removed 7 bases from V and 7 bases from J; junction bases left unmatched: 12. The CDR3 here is CSGGAGTSQNEQFF. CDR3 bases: TGCAGCGGGGGGGCCGGGACTAGTCAGAATGAGCAGTTCTTC.

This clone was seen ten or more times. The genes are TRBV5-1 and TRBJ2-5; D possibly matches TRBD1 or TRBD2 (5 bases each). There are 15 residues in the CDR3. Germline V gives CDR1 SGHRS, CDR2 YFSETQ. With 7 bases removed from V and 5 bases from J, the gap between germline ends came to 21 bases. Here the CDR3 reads CASLLGGHEGETQYF. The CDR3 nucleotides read TGCGCCAGCCTCTTAGGAGGCCACGAGGGGGAGACCCAGTACTTC.

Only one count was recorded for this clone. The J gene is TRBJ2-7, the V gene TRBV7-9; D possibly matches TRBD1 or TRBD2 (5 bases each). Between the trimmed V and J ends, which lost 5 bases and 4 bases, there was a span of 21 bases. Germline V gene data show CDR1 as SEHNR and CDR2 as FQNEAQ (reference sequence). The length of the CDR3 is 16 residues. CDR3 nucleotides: TGTGCCAGCAGCCCAGGTCGGGGCCGCGTATCGTACGAGCAGTACTTC. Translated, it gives CASSPGRGRVSYEQYF.

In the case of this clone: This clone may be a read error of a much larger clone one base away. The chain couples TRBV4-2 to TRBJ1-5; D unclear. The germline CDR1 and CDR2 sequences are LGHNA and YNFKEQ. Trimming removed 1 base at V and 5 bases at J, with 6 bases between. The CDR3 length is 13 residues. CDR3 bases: TGTGCCAGCAGCCAAGCCGGGGATCAGCCCCAGCATTTT. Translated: CASSQAGDQPQHF.

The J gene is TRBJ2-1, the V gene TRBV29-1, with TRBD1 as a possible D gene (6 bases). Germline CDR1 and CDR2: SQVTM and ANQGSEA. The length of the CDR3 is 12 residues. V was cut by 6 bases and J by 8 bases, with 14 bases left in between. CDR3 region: CSVYRGFDEQFF. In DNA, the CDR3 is TGCAGCGTATATAGGGGGTTCGATGAGCAGTTCTTC.

CDR3 residues: CASSIGLAVTNTGELFF. CDR3 sequence (DNA): TGTGCCAGCAGCATCGGACTAGCGGTGACGAACACCGGGGAGCTGTTTTTT. The chain links TRBV7-3 to TRBJ2-2, with 10 positions matching TRBD2. V was pared by 5 bases and J by 0 bases, with 6 bases of the junction left unmatched. Germline V CDR1 and CDR2: SGHTA, FQGTGA. CDR3 length: 17 amino acids.

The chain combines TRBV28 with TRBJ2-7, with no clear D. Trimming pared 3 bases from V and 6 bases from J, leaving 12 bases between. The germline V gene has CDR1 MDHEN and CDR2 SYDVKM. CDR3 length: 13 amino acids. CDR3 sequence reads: CASSLVTWSEQYF. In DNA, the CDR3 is TGTGCCAGCAGTTTGGTTACATGGAGCGAGCAGTACTTC.

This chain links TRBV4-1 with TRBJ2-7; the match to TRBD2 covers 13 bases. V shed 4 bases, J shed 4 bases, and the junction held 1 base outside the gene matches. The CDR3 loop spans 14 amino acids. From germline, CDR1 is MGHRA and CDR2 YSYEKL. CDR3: CASSRTSGSYEQYF. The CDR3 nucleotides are TGCGCCAGCAGCCGGACTAGCGGGAGTTACGAGCAGTACTTC.

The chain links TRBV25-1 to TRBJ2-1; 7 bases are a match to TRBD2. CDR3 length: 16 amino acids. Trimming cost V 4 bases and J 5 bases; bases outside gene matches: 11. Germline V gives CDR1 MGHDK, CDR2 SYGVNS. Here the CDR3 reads CASSVPSWGGNNEQFF. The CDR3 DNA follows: TGTGCCAGCAGTGTCCCTAGTTGGGGAGGGAACAATGAGCAGTTCTTC.

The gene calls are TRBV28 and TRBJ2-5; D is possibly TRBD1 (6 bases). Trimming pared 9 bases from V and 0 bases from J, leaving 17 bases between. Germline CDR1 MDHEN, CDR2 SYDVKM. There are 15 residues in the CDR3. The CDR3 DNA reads TGTGCCAGTGAATCCCCGGGGACATACCAAGAGACCCAGTACTTC. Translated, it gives CASESPGTYQETQYF.